The next 30 T cell receptor beta chains were all read from a single sample in a study of shared clonotypes between healthy human individuals. TCRdb's table, derived via immunoSEQ multiplex PCR, lists solely in-frame clones and lacks some. This table holds roughly 720,000 clones, about 90% found once. Material: memory CD8+ T cells from PBMCs. Subset noted: CD45RO+ cells pooled with CCR7-negative TemRA cells. The receptors stem from a man in his late teens or twenties in good health. Some clones in this sample may be carry-over from other donors' samples.

The chain uses TRBV21-1 and TRBJ1-1. TRBV21-1 is deemed a pseudogene. CDR3 size: 18 residues. CDR3 sequence: CASSKASNLAEGELEAFF. CDR3 nucleotide sequence: TGTGCCAGCAGCAAAGCGAGTAACCTGGCAGAGGGAGAACTTGAAGCTTTCTTT.

J is TRBJ2-1 and V is TRBV6-5, with TRBD2 matching 8 bases. This CDR3 comprises 15 residues. The J segment lost 1 base and the V segment lost 7 bases, leaving 6 bases of the junction unmatched. The germline V gene has CDR1 MNHEY and CDR2 SVGAGI. The CDR3 here is CASIIGRGSYNEQFF. DNA for the CDR3: TGTGCCAGCATCATCGGGAGGGGATCCTACAATGAGCAGTTCTTC.

The J gene is TRBJ2-7, the V gene TRBV7-8, with D possibly being TRBD1 or TRBD2 (6 bases each). The V end lost 5 bases, the J end lost 13 bases, and 21 bases lay between the germline ends. This CDR3 has 13 residues. Germline CDR1 is SGHVS and CDR2 is FQNEAQ. This chain's CDR3 is CASSHRRTGGGYF. CDR3 in DNA: TGTGCCAGCAGCCATCGAAGGACCGGAGGGGGATACTTC.

The genes are TRBV27 and TRBJ2-3, with D tentatively TRBD2 (5 bases). This CDR3 contains 14 residues. Trimming took 6 bases from V and 4 from J, leaving 14 bases between them. Germline V gene sequence: CDR1 MNHEY, CDR2 SMNVEV (reference sequence). In nucleotides, the CDR3 is TGTGCCAGCAGCGCCAGAGGGAGTGCAGATACGCAGTATTTT. As protein: CASSARGSADTQYF.

J is TRBJ2-3 and V is TRBV9; D is ambiguous. Germline V gene sequence: CDR1 SGDLS, CDR2 YYNGEE. The ends were cut back, 0 bases at V and 2 bases at J, with 13 bases in the middle. The CDR3 has 16 amino acids. This CDR3 is CASSVDGLSSTDTQYF. CDR3 in DNA: TGTGCCAGCAGCGTAGACGGGCTGAGTTCCACAGATACGCAGTATTTT.

This sequence joins TRBV25-1 and TRBJ1-1, with D perhaps matching TRBD1 (5 bases). Germline loops: CDR1 MGHDK, CDR2 SYGVNS. The length of the CDR3 is 13 residues. The ends were cut back, 2 bases at V and 6 bases at J, with 10 bases in the middle. The CDR3 nucleotides are TGTGCCAGCAGTGAACATGGGGCCCCTGAAGCTTTCTTT. It codes for CASSEHGAPEAFF. Combining the CDR3 with reference TRBV25-1 and TRBJ1-1 gives the whole variable domain EADIYQTPRYLVIGTGKKITLECSQTMGHDKMYWYQQDPGMELHLIHYSYGVNSTEKGDLSSESTVSRIRTEHFPLTLESARPSHTSQYLCASSEHGAPEAFFGQGTRLTVV.

V is TRBV13 and J is TRBJ2-3; D is undetermined. V lost 5 bases and J 4 bases, leaving 13 bases between the germline ends. This CDR3 is 14 amino acids long. Germline CDR1 PRHDT, CDR2 FYEKMQ (reference sequence). This CDR3 reads CASSGTPRADTQYF. The CDR3 DNA sequence: TGTGCCAGCAGCGGCACGCCTAGAGCAGATACGCAGTATTTT.

The J gene is TRBJ2-3, the V gene TRBV30; 7 bases are shared with TRBD1. Per germline, CDR1 GTSNPN and CDR2 SVGIG (reference sequence). The CDR3 extends over 18 amino acids. V was clipped by 3 bases and J by 4 bases; unmatched bases: 19. CDR3 residues: CAWSKLSEGAVVADTQYF. The CDR3 nucleotides are TGTGCCTGGAGCAAGCTAAGCGAGGGGGCTGTCGTGGCAGATACGCAGTATTTT. Using reference TRBV30 and TRBJ2-3 for the parts outside the CDR3, the full variable domain is SQTIHQWPATLVQPVGSPLSLECTVEGTSNPNLYWYRQAAGRGLQLLFYSVGIGQISSEVPQNLSASRPQDRQFILSSKKLLLSDSGFYLCAWSKLSEGAVVADTQYFGPGTRLTVL.

V and J are TRBV4-1 and TRBJ2-7; 8 nucleotides match TRBD2. Germline-derived CDR1 and CDR2 are MGHRA and YSYEKL. The CDR3 is made up of 17 amino acids. V shed 3 bases, J shed 3 bases, and the junction held 13 bases outside the gene matches. CDR3 sequence (DNA): TGCGCCAGCAGCCAGACAATGCGCAGCGGGAGTGTCTACGAGCAGTACTTC. It encodes CASSQTMRSGSVYEQYF.

The genes are TRBV11-2 and TRBJ2-1; no clear D. Trimming cost V 5 bases and J 5 bases, with 25 bases left between them. From germline, CDR1 is SGHAT and CDR2 FQNNGV. The length of the CDR3 is 18 residues. The CDR3 region has the DNA TGTGCCAGCAGCCTTGGATACATCCCCCGAATAAGAGACAATGAGCAGTTCTTC. This gives the protein CASSLGYIPRIRDNEQFF.

The chain links TRBV27 to TRBJ1-5; D ambiguous. V lost 5 bases and J 0 bases, leaving 2 bases between the germline ends. Germline CDR1 MNHEY, CDR2 SMNVEV (reference sequence). The CDR3 has 12 amino acids. The CDR3 reads CASSVSNQPQHF. The CDR3 DNA sequence: TGTGCCAGCAGTGTTAGCAATCAGCCCCAGCATTTT.

The genes are TRBV7-2 and TRBJ1-1; no firm D call. There are 14 residues in the CDR3. The germline V and J ends were trimmed by 1 base and 0 bases, with 6 bases remaining between them. From germline, CDR1 is SGHTA and CDR2 FQGNSA. CDR3 region: CASSLVGVNTEAFF. The CDR3 DNA follows: TGTGCCAGCAGCTTAGTCGGGGTGAACACTGAAGCTTTCTTT.

The chain has TRBV25-1 and TRBJ2-1; D gene uncertain. Per the germline V gene, CDR1 is MGHDK and CDR2 is SYGVNS. Trimming left V 0 bases short and J 7 bases short, with 7 bases between. The CDR3 extends over 13 amino acids. CDR3: CASSEYSTNEQFF. CDR3 in DNA: TGTGCCAGCAGTGAATATAGTACTAATGAGCAGTTCTTC.

The chain employs TRBV7-8 and TRBJ2-7; TRBD2 is a possible D gene (6 bases). The V end lost 0 bases, the J end lost 2 bases, and 8 bases lay between the germline ends. CDR1 is SGHVS, CDR2 FQNEAQ, per germline. CDR3 length equals 14 residues. The DNA for the CDR3 is TGTGCCAGCAGCTTAGCGGGAGGAGCCTACGAGCAGTACTTC. The encoded protein is CASSLAGGAYEQYF.

The genes are TRBV10-3 and TRBJ2-7, with a weak D call TRBD1 (5 bases). V lost 2 bases and J lost 1, with 18 bases in between. The CDR3 runs to 17 residues. CDR1 ENHRY and CDR2 SYGVKD come from the germline V gene. CDR3 DNA sequence: TGTGCCATCAGTGAGAAGTCAGTGGGCAGGGCATCCTACGAGCAGTACTTC. It translates to CAISEKSVGRASYEQYF.

The chain employs TRBV5-1 and TRBJ1-2; D gene uncertain. This CDR3 contains 15 residues. The germline V gene encodes CDR1 SGHRS and CDR2 YFSETQ. The V end lost 0 bases, the J end lost 3 bases, and 12 bases lay between the germline ends. The CDR3 sequence is CASSLETFGHYGYTF. The CDR3 DNA is TGCGCCAGCAGCTTGGAAACTTTTGGACACTATGGCTACACCTTC.

This chain joins TRBV11-1 and TRBJ2-3; no clear D gene. Germline CDR1 reads SGHAT; CDR2 reads FQDESV (reference sequence). V gave up 1 base and J gave up 1 base, with 12 bases separating them. This CDR3 is 16 amino acids long. The CDR3 loop reads CASSLVVQGGTDTQYF. The DNA for the CDR3 is TGTGCCAGCAGCTTAGTCGTCCAAGGAGGCACAGATACGCAGTATTTT. The full variable domain, its missing parts supplied by reference TRBV11-1 and TRBJ2-3, is EAEVAQSPRYKITEKSQAVAFWCDPISGHATLYWYRQILGQGPELLVQFQDESVVDDSQLPKDRFSAERLKGVDSTLKIQPAELGDSAMYLCASSLVVQGGTDTQYFGPGTRLTVL.

This chain's CDR3 is CASSLVVAGSSYEQYF. Here the CDR3 DNA reads TGTGCCAGCAGTTTAGTGGTAGCGGGAAGCTCCTACGAGCAGTACTTC. This chain connects TRBV27 to TRBJ2-7, with 8 bases lining up with TRBD2. Per the germline V gene, CDR1 is MNHEY and CDR2 is SMNVEV (reference sequence). V gave up 2 bases and J gave up 0 bases; unmatched junction bases: 6. The CDR3 runs to 16 residues.

This clone came up once. The chain employs TRBV7-3 and TRBJ2-3; D unclear. There are 13 residues in the CDR3. With 5 bases removed from V and 5 bases from J, the gap between germline ends came to 11 bases. Germline loops: CDR1 SGHTA, CDR2 FQGTGA. CDR3 sequence reads: CASSPGWGDTQYF. CDR3 bases: TGTGCCAGCAGCCCCGGTTGGGGAGATACGCAGTATTTT.

The V and J genes are TRBV4-3 and TRBJ1-2; 8 positions agree with TRBD1. Germline V gene data show CDR1 as LGHNA and CDR2 as YSLEER. V lost 4 bases, J lost 2 bases, and 6 bases stayed unmatched. The CDR3 extends over 15 amino acids. The CDR3 sequence is CASSRGTGPNYGYTF. The CDR3 DNA reads TGCGCCAGCAGCCGAGGGACAGGACCGAACTATGGCTACACCTTC.

The V and J genes are TRBV5-5 and TRBJ2-7; D is unclear. From germline, CDR1 is SGHKS and CDR2 YYEKEE (reference sequence). The CDR3 is made up of 14 amino acids. Trimming pared 1 base from V and 0 bases from J, leaving 8 bases between. For the CDR3, the DNA is TGTGCCAGCAGCTTGACGCGGAGCTCCTACGAGCAGTACTTC. As protein: CASSLTRSSYEQYF.

V usage is TRBV7-9 and J usage is TRBJ1-1; TRBD1 matches 7 bases. The J segment lost 5 bases and the V segment lost 5 bases, leaving 8 bases of the junction unmatched. This CDR3 contains 14 residues. Germline V gene lookup returns CDR1 SEHNR and CDR2 FQNEAQ (reference sequence). CDR3 sequence reads: CASSPVRGGTEAFF. The CDR3, as DNA: TGTGCCAGCAGCCCAGTCAGGGGGGGAACTGAAGCTTTCTTT.

The rearrangement joins TRBV6-5 to TRBJ2-7; D unresolved. V shed 6 bases and J shed 1 base, with 10 bases lying between them. Germline CDR1 reads MNHEY; CDR2 reads SVGAGI. The CDR3 has 13 residues. The CDR3 here is CASRTDLSYEQYF. In nucleotides, the CDR3 is TGTGCCAGCAGAACAGATTTATCCTACGAGCAGTACTTC.

This chain connects TRBV7-8 to TRBJ2-3; D could derive from TRBD1 or TRBD2 (6 bases each). This CDR3 region has 14 residues. Trimming took off 1 base at V and 4 bases at J, with 9 bases between the two ends. Germline V lookup: CDR1 SGHVS, CDR2 FQNEAQ. CDR3 sequence (DNA): TGTGCCAGCAGCTTAGGTGGGGGGCCAGATACGCAGTATTTT. This sequence encodes CASSLGGGPDTQYF.

The CDR3: CASSLGPGGGAYGYTF. Written as DNA, the CDR3 is TGTGCCAGCAGTTTAGGTCCCGGAGGGGGGGCCTATGGCTACACCTTC. This sequence joins TRBV27 and TRBJ1-2, with D perhaps matching TRBD1 (6 bases). CDR1 MNHEY and CDR2 SMNVEV come from the germline V gene (reference sequence). The V gene lost 2 bases and the J gene lost 4 bases, with 17 bases spanning the gap. This CDR3 region has 16 residues.

The chain employs TRBV7-9 and TRBJ2-5; D remains ambiguous. Germline V gene lookup returns CDR1 SEHNR and CDR2 FQNEAQ (reference sequence). The CDR3 spans 13 residues. Trimming left V 6 bases short and J 5 bases short, with 13 bases between. CDR3 nucleotides: TGTGCCAGCAGTCGAGTTTGGGGTGAGACCCAGTACTTC. This encodes CASSRVWGETQYF.

This chain connects TRBV9 to TRBJ2-4; D is uncertain. The CDR3 consists of 14 residues. The germline CDR1 and CDR2 sequences are SGDLS and YYNGEE. The V end lost 4 bases, the J end lost 0 bases, and 8 bases lay between the germline ends. For the CDR3, the DNA is TGTGCCAGCAGCCCCGCTCTAGCCAAAAACATTCAGTACTTC. Residues: CASSPALAKNIQYF.

The CDR3 reads CASSPLATNNEQFF. The DNA for the CDR3 is TGTGCCAGCAGCCCCCTGGCCACGAACAATGAGCAGTTCTTC. The chain carries TRBV7-6 and TRBJ2-1; D uncertain. Germline CDR1 SGHVS, CDR2 FNYEAQ. This CDR3 region has 14 residues. The ends were cut back, 5 bases at V and 5 bases at J, with 13 bases in the middle.

A single count supports this clone. The genes are TRBV5-5 and TRBJ1-5, with D hard to call. The germline CDR1 and CDR2 sequences are SGHKS and YYEKEE (reference sequence). CDR3 length: 14 amino acids. Trimming removed 4 bases from V and 0 bases from J, with 8 bases in between. CDR3 bases: TGTGCCAGCAGCCTATCGGCTAGCAATCAGCCCCAGCATTTT. This gives the protein CASSLSASNQPQHF.

The chain uses TRBV9 and TRBJ2-1; TRBD2 might be the D (6 bases). The V end lost 4 bases, the J end lost 9 bases, and 11 bases lay between the germline ends. The length of the CDR3 is 12 residues. CDR1 SGDLS and CDR2 YYNGEE come from the germline V gene. The CDR3 sequence is CASSTRGGEQFF. CDR3 nucleotides: TGTGCCAGCAGCACCCGGGGAGGTGAGCAGTTCTTC.